The rows below give T cell receptor beta chains drawn from one sample of a study of T-cell reconstitution after alpha-beta-depleted transplantation in children. One entry per CDR3 protein, called by TCRdb with MiXCR from the PCR reads. The profile shows over 200,000 distinct CDR3 sequences, about 8.4% of them singletons. The input for sequencing was PBMCs, mostly from graft donor cells, taken 360 days after TCRalphabeta/CD19-depleted stem cell transplant. These receptors were obtained from a male patient between 2 and 15 years old who had a stem cell transplant for acute myeloid leukemia, so the T cells may come from the graft donor. Both conserved end residues are part of each CDR3. A D gene is named only where the DNA matches it firmly. Expanded clones get a size class; other rows say once, few or many, or leave the size out.

J | V | size | D | DNA | CDR3
TRBJ2-3 | TRBV21-1 | few | - | TGTGCCAGCAGCAAAGTATTCAGAAACACAGATACGCAGTATTTT | CASSKVFRNTDTQYF
TRBJ1-6 | TRBV29-1 | many | - | TGCAGCGTTTTGATAGACGCAGGCCTGTATGGCTCACCCCTCCACTTT | CSVLIDAGLYGSPLHF
TRBJ2-4 | TRBV12-3/TRBV12-4 | many | - | TGTGCCAGCAGGTTGATTGGGCGGAACATTCAGTACTTC | CASRLIGRNIQYF
TRBJ1-1 | TRBV7-9 | few | TRBD1 | TGTGCCAGCGGGGACAGCGACGCTAACACTGAAGCTTTCTTT | CASGDSDANTEAFF
TRBJ2-7 | TRBV4-1 | - | - | TGCGCCAGCAGCCAAGTTCAAGGCGAGCAGTACTTC | CASSQVQGEQYF
TRBJ1-5 | TRBV7-9 | few | - | TGTGCCAGCCAAAGGGGGGCGGGTCAGCCCCAGCATTTT | CASQRGAGQPQHF
TRBJ2-3 | TRBV7-2 | many | TRBD2 | TGTGCCAGCAGCCGAGCAGCGGGGGCCACAGATACGCAGTATTTT | CASSRAAGATDTQYF
TRBJ1-5 | TRBV15 | - | TRBD1 | TGTGCCACCAGCAGACAACCCGGACAGGGGTCCAATCAGCCCCAGCATTTT | CATSRQPGQGSNQPQHF
TRBJ1-5 | TRBV4-3 | many | - | TGCGCCAGCAGCCGAAGTCAGCCCCAGCATTTT | CASSRSQPQHF
TRBJ1-4 | TRBV12-3/TRBV12-4 | many | - | TGTGCCAGCAGTTTAGGAGGAGGATTTAATGAAAAACTGTTTTTT | CASSLGGGFNEKLFF
TRBJ2-7 | TRBV4-1 | many | - | TGCGCCAGCAGCCAAGAATTGCGGGAAGAAGACGAGCAGTACTTC | CASSQELREEDEQYF
TRBJ2-3 | TRBV20-1 | many | - | TGCAGTGCTAGTGTCCAGGAAACAGATACGCAGTATTTT | CSASVQETDTQYF
TRBJ2-7 | TRBV12-3/TRBV12-4 | few | TRBD1 | TGTGCCAGCAGGCCGGGACAGGGGGGCTACGAGCAGTACTTC | CASRPGQGGYEQYF
TRBJ2-2 | TRBV12-3/TRBV12-4 | few | - | TGTGCCAGCACCCTGACGAGGGGGGCGTACGGCGGGGAGCTGTTTTTT | CASTLTRGAYGGELFF
TRBJ2-3 | TRBV6-2/TRBV6-3 | few | TRBD2 | TGTGCCAGCAGTTACCTCGCTAGCGGGAGCAGCACAGATACGCAGTATTTT | CASSYLASGSSTDTQYF
TRBJ1-5 | TRBV12-3/TRBV12-4 | few | TRBD1 | TGTGCCAGCAGTTCCAGGGGGCTTAGCAATCAGCCCCAGCATTTT | CASSSRGLSNQPQHF
TRBJ2-1 | TRBV29-1 | many | - | TGCAGCGTTGTTTTGGGGGGTGAGCAGTTCTTC | CSVVLGGEQFF
TRBJ1-1 | TRBV5-1 | - | - | TGCGCCAGCAGCCCCCGAACGTTCAACACTGAAGCTTTCTTT | CASSPRTFNTEAFF
TRBJ2-7 | TRBV12-3/TRBV12-4 | - | - | TGTGCCAGCAGTTTCTCGTTCGGCGGCGAGCAGTACTTC | CASSFSFGGEQYF
TRBJ2-3 | TRBV12-3/TRBV12-4 | - | - | TGTGCCAGCAGTGTCCGTCGGGGGGATACGCAGTATTTT | CASSVRRGDTQYF
TRBJ2-1 | TRBV20-1 | many | - | TGCAGTGCTAGGTGGGGGAATGAGCAGTTCTTC | CSARWGNEQFF
TRBJ2-3 | TRBV7-9 | many | - | TGTGCCAGCAGCTCCCCCTGGGCAGGGGATGCAGATACGCAGTATTTT | CASSSPWAGDADTQYF
TRBJ2-3 | TRBV29-1 | many | - | TGCAGCGTTGAAGGGGGAGCCTTAGGCACAGATACGCAGTATTTT | CSVEGGALGTDTQYF
TRBJ1-1 | TRBV29-1 | few | - | TGCAGCGTGTTTTATACGGGAGCTTTCTTT | CSVFYTGAFF
TRBJ2-3 | TRBV20-1 | - | - | TGCAGTGCTAGAGGGACAGGGATCGTAGCGGGGCCCACAGATACGCAGTATTTT | CSARGTGIVAGPTDTQYF
TRBJ1-5 | TRBV20-1 | few | - | TGCAGTGCTGCCCACGGGGGAGGCGATCAGCCCCAGCATTTT | CSAAHGGGDQPQHF
TRBJ2-3 | TRBV5-6 | few | TRBD1 | TGTGCCAGCAGCGGGCAGGGGGCAGATACGCAGTATTTT | CASSGQGADTQYF
TRBJ2-3 | TRBV10-3 | - | - | TGTGCCATCAGTGACGCCAGGGGTAGCACAGATACGCAGTATTTT | CAISDARGSTDTQYF
TRBJ2-5 | TRBV3-1 | - | - | TGTGCCAGCAGCCAAGATCTTAGGACCCAAGAGACCCAGTACTTC | CASSQDLRTQETQYF
TRBJ2-7 | TRBV5-1 | - | TRBD2 | TGCGCCAGCAGCTCCTGGACTAGCGGGAGGGATTCTCCTAACGAGCAGTACTTC | CASSSWTSGRDSPNEQYF
TRBJ2-3 | TRBV24-1 | few | - | TGTGCCACCCGAAACACAGATACGCAGTATTTT | CATRNTDTQYF
TRBJ2-5 | TRBV30 | - | - | TGTGCCTGGAGTGATCCCCCAGTTCATCAAGAGACCCAGTACTTC | CAWSDPPVHQETQYF
TRBJ1-5 | TRBV12-3/TRBV12-4 | many | - | TGTGCCAGCAGCACAGATAATAGCAATCAGCCCCAGCATTTT | CASSTDNSNQPQHF
TRBJ1-1 | TRBV10-3 | many | - | TGTGCCATCCAGGGATCCAAGAACACTGAAGCTTTCTTT | CAIQGSKNTEAFF
TRBJ2-5 | TRBV28 | few | TRBD2 | TGTGCCAGCAGTCCCCGGACTAGCGGGAGCTGGGAAGAGACCCAGTACTTC | CASSPRTSGSWEETQYF
TRBJ1-4 | TRBV12-3/TRBV12-4 | many | - | TGTGCCAGCAGTTTGCGGGAGAGGGAAAAACTGTTTTTT | CASSLREREKLFF
TRBJ2-1 | TRBV4-1 | many | - | TGCGCCAGCAGCCACCCTGTGGGGGCGCGGTACAATGAGCAGTTCTTC | CASSHPVGARYNEQFF
TRBJ2-5 | TRBV5-1 | many | - | TGCGCCAGCAGCTTGGATCGCGTCCAAGAGACCCAGTACTTC | CASSLDRVQETQYF
TRBJ1-2 | TRBV20-1 | - | - | TGCAGTGCTAGAGGGGGCGGGTATGGCTACACCTTC | CSARGGGYGYTF
TRBJ2-7 | TRBV27 | few | TRBD2 | TGTGCCAGCAGTTCGACTAGCGGGAGAGTCGGCGAGCAGTACTTC | CASSSTSGRVGEQYF
TRBJ2-3 | TRBV5-1 | - | TRBD2 | TGCGCCAGCAGCTTCACCGCCTTTTTAAGCGGGATGCTTAGCACAGATACGCAGTATTTT | CASSFTAFLSGMLSTDTQYF